This T cell receptor beta chain was identified during a study of blood T cell repertoires in COVID-19. Study summary: Samples taken during acute and convalescent COVID-19 were collected in the United States, Italy and Spain.

The protocol was immunoSEQ multiplex PCR, while the TCRdb copy is restricted to in-frame clones and leaves out a portion. Of 55,000 to 70,000 clones listed, 88% are singletons. The CDR3 covers 17 residues. V lost 3 bases, J lost 9 bases, and 16 bases stayed unmatched. Germline CDR1 is SGDLS and CDR2 is YYNGEE. This clonotype was sampled from a woman aged 40 to 50 who had recovered from COVID-19. The sequencing sample was made of PBMCs or T cells enriched from blood (not recorded which). V and J are TRBV9 and TRBJ2-1, with TRBD1 identical over 9 bases. The CDR3 loop is CASSARDRDVFGSEQFF. Written as DNA, the CDR3 is TGTGCCAGCAGCGCCCGGGACAGGGATGTTTTTGGGAGTGAGCAGTTCTTC.